The sequence of this TCR beta chain was determined in a study of regulatory T cells in long-lasting Graves disease. This clonotype appeared many times. Combining iRepertoire HTBI primers with Arm-PCR of CDR3 regions, the authors built TCR beta libraries. TCRdb analysed the multiplex PCR reads with MiXCR anew, one entry per CDR3 protein. This table holds 530,000 or so distinct CDR3 sequences, 13% found once. As to time point: newly diagnosed GD, antithyroid drugs for less than 3 months. PBMCs were the source of the RNA used for TCR sequencing. CDR1 is SQVTM and CDR2 is ANQGSEA in the germline V gene. After removal of 5 bases from V and 5 bases from J, the junction contained 10 bases not matched to a gene. CDR3 length: 14 residues. The same data also went into a second study, on T cells in Graves' hyperthyroidism and ophthalmopathy.

The sequences come from peripheral blood mononuclear cells (PBMCs), collected at new diagnosis, from a patient treated with antithyroid drugs. This clonotype originated in a young man with Graves disease. The gene calls are TRBV29-1 and TRBJ2-7; 9 nucleotides align to TRBD1. The CDR3 reads CSVTLGQGMDEQYF. In DNA, the CDR3 is TGCAGCGTTACCTTAGGACAGGGGATGGACGAGCAGTACTTC.